The 3 T cell receptor beta chains below all came from one sample that was sequenced in a study of read filtering for tumor transcriptome and immune sequencing. The library was built from approximately 400 ng RNA with molecular barcoded adaptors for alpha/delta and beta/gamma chains. TCRdb recomputed calls from the reads with MiXCR, one row per CDR3 protein. The profile shows 8,500 to 9,500 distinct CDR3 sequences, approximately 15% of them singletons. The sequenced sample was a population of CD138-negative cells sorted from bone marrow. These receptor sequences come from a donor aged 40 or older with multiple myeloma.

This clonotype was observed at least ten times. The gene calls are TRBV27 and TRBJ2-5; TRBD2 agrees at 16 bases. Per germline, CDR1 MNHEY and CDR2 SMNVEV (reference sequence). The CDR3 extends over 17 amino acids. J gave up 1 base and V 5 bases, and 4 bases lay outside the gene matches. The CDR3 region is CASSQGLAGGRQETQYF. The CDR3 DNA sequence: TGTGCCAGCAGTCAGGGACTAGCGGGGGGGCGCCAAGAGACCCAGTACTTC.

This clonotype was recorded at least ten times. The chain joins TRBV6-2 or TRBV6-3 to TRBJ2-3, with TRBD1 as a possible D gene (6 bases). This CDR3 has 13 residues. Per the germline V gene, CDR1 is MNHEY and CDR2 is SVGEGT. Between the trimmed V and J ends, which lost 6 bases and 1 base, there was a span of 8 bases. Here the CDR3 reads CASRGAGTDTQYF. CDR3 bases: TGTGCCAGCAGGGGGGCAGGCACAGATACGCAGTATTTT.

In its sample, this clonotype was seen many times. J is TRBJ2-3 and V is TRBV19; 9 nucleotides align to TRBD1. CDR3 length: 14 amino acids. The V and J ends lost 5 bases and 5 bases, in that order; junction bases with no gene match: 5. Germline V gives CDR1 LNHDA, CDR2 SQIVND (reference sequence). In DNA, the CDR3 is TGTGCCAGTAGTTCCGGGACAGGGATAGATACGCAGTATTTT. Translated, it gives CASSSGTGIDTQYF.